The 18 T cell receptor beta chains below were found in one sample sequenced in a study of cytomegalovirus exposure and HLA in healthy donors. Primers for the PCR totalled 60 Vbeta and 13 Jbeta. Profiling relied on immunoSEQ multiplex PCR, and the TCRdb table lists in-frame clones only, not all of them. The sample lists around 100,000 clones, approximately 73% occurring once. Sequences were obtained from PBMCs. The receptors originated from a woman aged 18-35 years in good health and CMV-seropositive.

This clone was found once. This chain connects TRBV13 to TRBJ2-5; the match to TRBD2 covers 8 bases. The J segment lost 5 bases and the V segment lost 5 bases, leaving 13 bases of the junction unmatched. The CDR3 is made up of 16 amino acids. Germline V lookup: CDR1 PRHDT, CDR2 FYEKMQ (reference sequence). CDR3 protein: CASSASYGGAEETQYF. CDR3 bases: TGTGCCAGCAGCGCCTCCTACGGGGGGGCAGAGGAGACCCAGTACTTC.

The chain carries TRBV19 and TRBJ1-2, with D perhaps TRBD1 (6 bases). From germline, CDR1 is LNHDA and CDR2 SQIVND (reference sequence). Between the trimmed V and J ends, which lost 7 bases and 4 bases, there was a span of 19 bases. CDR3 length equals 15 residues. CDR3 coding DNA: TGTGCCAGTACCCCCCGGGACATTGAGGCCTATGGCTACACCTTC. Its protein is CASTPRDIEAYGYTF. Full variable domain (missing parts from reference TRBV19 and TRBJ1-2): DGGITQSPKYLFRKEGQNVTLSCEQNLNHDAMYWYRQDPGQGLRLIYYSQIVNDFQKGDIAEGYSVSREKKESFPLTVTSAQKNPTAFYLCASTPRDIEAYGYTFGSGTRLTVV.

The chain uses TRBV19 and TRBJ1-4; a weak D match, TRBD1 (6 bases). CDR3 length: 14 residues. CDR1 and CDR2 (germline): LNHDA, SQIVND (reference sequence). V shed 3 bases and J shed 7 bases, with 12 bases lying between them. The CDR3 DNA follows: TGTGCCAGTAGTATGACCAACAGGGCTGAAAAACTGTTTTTT. Residues: CASSMTNRAEKLFF.

The chain couples TRBV7-7 to TRBJ2-2; D is ambiguous. V lost 4 bases to trimming and J lost 9 bases, with 12 bases between them. CDR1 is SSHAT and CDR2 is FNYEAQ in the germline V gene (reference sequence). The CDR3 is 13 residues long. CDR3 in DNA: TGTGCCAGCAGCTCACGGGTGGCCCGGGAGCTGTTTTTT. It is translated as CASSSRVARELFF.

Remarks on this clone: This same CDR3 is encoded by further DNA sequences in the sample. The V gene is TRBV7-2, the J gene TRBJ2-1; 9 nucleotides align to TRBD2. Trimming at V came to 1 base and at J to 3 bases, leaving 1 base not matched to a gene. Germline lookup yields CDR1 SGHTA and CDR2 FQGNSA. This CDR3 comprises 15 residues. CDR3 region: CASSLGAGGYNEQFF. The CDR3 DNA reads TGTGCCAGCAGCTTAGGAGCGGGGGGCTACAATGAGCAGTTCTTC.

V and J are TRBV11-2 and TRBJ1-1, with D hard to call. Germline assignment: CDR1 SGHAT and CDR2 FQNNGV. Trimming pared 8 bases from V and 0 bases from J, leaving 4 bases between. There are 11 residues in the CDR3. CDR3 sequence (DNA): TGTGCCAGCCGTATGAACACTGAAGCTTTCTTT. As protein: CASRMNTEAFF.

The genes are TRBV28 and TRBJ1-4; D gene uncertain. CDR3 length: 12 residues. Germline CDR1 MDHEN, CDR2 SYDVKM. The germline V and J ends were trimmed by 6 bases and 8 bases, with 10 bases remaining between them. The CDR3 sequence: CASSPEREKLFF. The CDR3 coding sequence is TGTGCCAGCAGCCCGGAGCGGGAAAAACTGTTTTTT.

This chain connects TRBV15 to TRBJ2-7; D perhaps matches TRBD2 (5 bases). The J call is doubtful: the DNA matches TRBJ2-5 better. The CDR3 contains 13 residues. Germline V gene data show CDR1 as LNHNV and CDR2 as YYDKDF (reference sequence). The CDR3 DNA reads TGTGCCACGACAAAGGTGGCGGGAGAGACCCAGTACTTC. It translates to CATTKVAGETQYF.

The chain employs TRBV7-9 and TRBJ2-3; D is unresolved. Trimming removed 2 bases from V and 1 base from J, with 16 bases in between. The CDR3 covers 17 residues. Per germline, CDR1 SEHNR and CDR2 FQNEAQ (reference sequence). The CDR3 coding sequence is TGTGCCAGCAGCTTACTGCGTGGTGGGCTCCGCACAGATACGCAGTATTTT. It is translated as CASSLLRGGLRTDTQYF.

The chain carries TRBV12-5 and TRBJ2-5, with 10 nucleotides matching TRBD1. CDR1 and CDR2 (germline): LGHNT, FRNRAP. J lost 5 bases, V lost 1 base, and 4 bases had no gene match. There are 15 residues in the CDR3. Here the CDR3 reads CASGLATGGRETQYF. Here the CDR3 DNA reads TGTGCTAGTGGTTTGGCGACAGGGGGCCGGGAGACCCAGTACTTC. The full variable domain, rest sourced from reference TRBV12-5 and TRBJ2-5, is DARVTQTPRHKVTEMGQEVTMRCQPILGHNTVFWYRQTMMQGLELLAYFRNRAPLDDSGMPKDRFSAEMPDATLATLKIQPSEPRDSAVYFCASGLATGGRETQYFGPGTRLLVL.

CDR3 sequence (DNA): TGTGCCAGCAGCTTAGAGAGTGTCGGGACTAGCAGCTACGAGCAGTACTTC. Its protein product is CASSLESVGTSSYEQYF. The V gene is TRBV13, the J gene TRBJ2-5, with 9 positions matching TRBD2. The J call may be incorrect, as the DNA end agrees better with TRBJ2-7. The CDR3 runs to 17 residues. CDR1 is PRHDT and CDR2 is FYEKMQ in the germline V gene (reference sequence).

The gene calls are TRBV7-2 and TRBJ2-7, with 7 bases matching TRBD2. Germline CDR1 reads SGHTA; CDR2 reads FQGNSA. V was clipped by 3 bases and J by 0 bases; unmatched bases: 5. The CDR3 sequence is 15 residues long. CDR3: CASSFSGGISYEQYF. For the CDR3, the DNA is TGTGCCAGCAGCTTCTCGGGGGGAATCTCCTACGAGCAGTACTTC.

The chain uses TRBV5-1 and TRBJ2-5; D uncertain. Trimming took 6 bases from V and 2 from J, leaving 20 bases between them. The CDR3 totals 16 residues. CDR1 is SGHRS and CDR2 is YFSETQ in the germline V gene. The DNA of the CDR3 is TGCGCCAGCATGTTGGGTACTCTCAGCGCACAAGAGACCCAGTACTTC. This gives the protein CASMLGTLSAQETQYF.

The table lists this clone with a count of one. CDR3 coding DNA: TGTGCCAGCAGTTACCCGGGGGGCCTGGAGACCCAGTACTTC. Amino acids: CASSYPGGLETQYF. This chain connects TRBV6-5 to TRBJ2-5; a possible D gene is TRBD2 (7 bases). Per germline, CDR1 MNHEY and CDR2 SVGAGI. V was clipped by 2 bases and J by 5 bases, with 12 bases between them. The length of the CDR3 is 14 residues.

This clone has only one observation. This rearrangement joins TRBV30 to TRBJ2-1, with 11 positions matching TRBD2. V lost 7 bases and J lost 6; bases outside the gene matches: 17. The CDR3 consists of 17 residues. The V gene's germline CDR1 is GTSNPN and CDR2 SVGIG (reference sequence). CDR3 in DNA: TGTGCCTTGGGGGGGGGATTAACTAGCGGGAGTTTCAATGAGCAGTTCTTC. Amino acid sequence: CALGGGLTSGSFNEQFF.

This clone was seen just once. This sequence joins TRBV28 and TRBJ2-5; weak D call: TRBD1 (5 bases). The CDR3 contains 14 residues. The germline CDR1 and CDR2 sequences are MDHEN and SYDVKM. Trimming took off 2 bases at V and 1 base at J, with 8 bases between the two ends. CDR3 in DNA: TGTGCCAGCAGTTTACTGGACACCCAAGAGACCCAGTACTTC. Residues: CASSLLDTQETQYF.

V usage is TRBV6-9 and J usage is TRBJ2-7; 7 bases map to TRBD2. V was pared by 5 bases and J by 2 bases, with 12 bases of the junction left unmatched. This CDR3 contains 16 residues. The V gene's germline CDR1 is MNHGY and CDR2 SVAAGI. CDR3 DNA sequence: TGTGCCAGCAGTCTGCCCGGGACTAATTTCACCTACGAGCAGTACTTC. Amino acid sequence: CASSLPGTNFTYEQYF.

The rearrangement joins TRBV11-2 to TRBJ2-2, with TRBD2 as a possible D gene (6 bases). Germline-derived CDR1 and CDR2 are SGHAT and FQNNGV. Trimming took off 5 bases at V and 0 bases at J, with 13 bases between the two ends. There are 16 residues in the CDR3. Here the CDR3 DNA reads TGTGCCAGCAGCGGAGGGGCGCATCCGAACACCGGGGAGCTGTTTTTT. It yields the protein CASSGGAHPNTGELFF. Supplemented by reference TRBV11-2 and TRBJ2-2, the full variable domain reads EAGVAQSPRYKIIEKRQSVAFWCNPISGHATLYWYQQILGQGPKLLIQFQNNGVVDDSQLPKDRFSAERLKGVDSTLKIQPAKLEDSAVYLCASSGGAHPNTGELFFGEGSRLTVL.